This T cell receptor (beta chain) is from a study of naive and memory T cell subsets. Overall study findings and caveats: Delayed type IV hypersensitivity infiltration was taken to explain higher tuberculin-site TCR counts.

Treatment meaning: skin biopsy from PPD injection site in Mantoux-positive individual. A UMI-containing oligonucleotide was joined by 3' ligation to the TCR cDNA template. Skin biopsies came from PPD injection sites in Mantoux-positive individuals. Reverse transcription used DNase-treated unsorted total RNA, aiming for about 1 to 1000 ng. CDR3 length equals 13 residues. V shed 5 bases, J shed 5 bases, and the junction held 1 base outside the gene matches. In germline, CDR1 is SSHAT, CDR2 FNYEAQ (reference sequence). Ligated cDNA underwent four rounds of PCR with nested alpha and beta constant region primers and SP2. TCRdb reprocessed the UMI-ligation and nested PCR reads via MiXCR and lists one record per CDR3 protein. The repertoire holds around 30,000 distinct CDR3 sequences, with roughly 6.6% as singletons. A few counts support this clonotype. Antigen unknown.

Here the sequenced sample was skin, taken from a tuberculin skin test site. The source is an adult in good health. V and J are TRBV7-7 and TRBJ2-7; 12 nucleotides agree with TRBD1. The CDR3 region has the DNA TGTGCCAGCAGCCGGGACAGGGGGCACGAGCAGTACTTC. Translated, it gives CASSRDRGHEQYF.